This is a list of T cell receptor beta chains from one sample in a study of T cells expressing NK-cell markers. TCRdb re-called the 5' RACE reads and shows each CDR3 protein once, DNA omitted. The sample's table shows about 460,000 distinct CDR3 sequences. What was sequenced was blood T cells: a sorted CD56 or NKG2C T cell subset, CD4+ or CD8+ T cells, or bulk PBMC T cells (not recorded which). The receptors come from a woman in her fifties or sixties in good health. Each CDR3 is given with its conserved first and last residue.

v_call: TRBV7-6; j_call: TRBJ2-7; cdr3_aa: CASSPGGRLFTYEQYF
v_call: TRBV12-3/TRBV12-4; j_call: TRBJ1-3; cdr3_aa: CASSFDRANGNTIYF
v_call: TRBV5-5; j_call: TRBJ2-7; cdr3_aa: CASSYDMSRSEQYF
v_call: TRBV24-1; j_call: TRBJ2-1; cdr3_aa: CATSAGLATPSYNEQFF
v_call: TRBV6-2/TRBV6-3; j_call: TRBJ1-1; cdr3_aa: CASRTPGQGYEAFF
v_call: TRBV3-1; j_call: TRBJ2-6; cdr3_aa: CASSRVSSGANVLTF
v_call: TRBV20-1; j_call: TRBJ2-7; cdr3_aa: CSAGTGARYEQYF
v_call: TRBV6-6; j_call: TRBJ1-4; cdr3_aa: CASKLSLLNEKLFF
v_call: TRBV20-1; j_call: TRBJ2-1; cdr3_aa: CSVPTSGSNEQFF
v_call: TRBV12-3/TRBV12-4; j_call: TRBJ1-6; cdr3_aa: CASKKTGGANNSPLHF
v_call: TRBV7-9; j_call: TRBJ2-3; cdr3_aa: CASSAGVPDTQYF
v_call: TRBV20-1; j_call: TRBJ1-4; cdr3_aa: CSARGTGVNEKLFF
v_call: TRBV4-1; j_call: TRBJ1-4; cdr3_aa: CASRRQGSINEKLFF
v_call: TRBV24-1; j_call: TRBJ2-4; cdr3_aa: CATSEAGGVIQYF
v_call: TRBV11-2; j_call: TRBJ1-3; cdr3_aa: CASKTGDGNTIYF
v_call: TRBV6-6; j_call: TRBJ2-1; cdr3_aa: CASSKAGGVGNEQFF